The 24 T cell receptor beta chains below come from one sample, sequenced in a study of spatial heterogeneity in lung cancer. Antigens of these TCRs are unknown. Regarding time point: sample taken at primary tumor resection. TCRdb passed the 5' RACE reads through MiXCR, listing each CDR3 protein once. The profile shows roughly 18,000 distinct CDR3 sequences, approximately 5.8% of them singletons. Study-wide results and limits: Expanded alpha and beta TCR counts within tumors tracked tumor mutation counts.

The input for sequencing was lung tumor tissue, taken at surgery. All receptors derive from a female donor with early-stage non-small cell lung cancer.

This clonotype was recorded many times. The library was designed around alpha chains, so this beta chain is a stray read whose abundance carries little weight. The J gene is TRBJ2-3, the V gene TRBV12-3 or TRBV12-4; 8 bases are a match to TRBD2. This CDR3 contains 15 residues. J was trimmed by 0 bases and V by 5 bases; bases with no gene match: 4. Written as DNA, the CDR3 is TGTGCCAGCAGTATTTCTAGCGGGAGCACAGATACGCAGTATTTT. Protein sequence: CASSISSGSTDTQYF.

This clonotype was detected a few times. This beta chain is off target for a library built for alpha chains, so its abundance means little. The rearrangement joins TRBV5-1 to TRBJ1-1; no firm D call. The CDR3 spans 14 residues. Germline V gene lookup returns CDR1 SGHRS and CDR2 YFSETQ. V gave up 0 bases and J gave up 3 bases, with 9 bases separating them. CDR3 DNA sequence: TGCGCCAGCAGCTTGGCAACAGAAGACACTGAAGCTTTCTTT. It specifies CASSLATEDTEAFF.

This clonotype occurred many times. This beta chain slipped into a library made for alpha chains as a stray read, so its size is not meaningful. The chain recombines TRBV11-2 with TRBJ2-5; TRBD2 matches 7 bases. Germline lookup yields CDR1 SGHAT and CDR2 FQNNGV. V lost 5 bases and J lost 4; bases outside the gene matches: 10. The CDR3 has 15 residues. CDR3 nucleotides: TGTGCCAGCAGCCCCCCTATTGCGGGAGCAGAGACCCAGTACTTC. As protein: CASSPPIAGAETQYF. The variable domain in full, completed from reference TRBV11-2 and TRBJ2-5, reads EAGVAQSPRYKIIEKRQSVAFWCNPISGHATLYWYQQILGQGPKLLIQFQNNGVVDDSQLPKDRFSAERLKGVDSTLKIQPAKLEDSAVYLCASSPPIAGAETQYFGPGTRLLVL.

This clonotype was found many times. Found in a library prepared for alpha chains, this beta chain is an off-target read, and its abundance has little meaning. The rearrangement uses TRBV5-1 and TRBJ2-1, with 7 bases fitting TRBD1. Germline lookup yields CDR1 SGHRS and CDR2 YFSETQ. The V gene end was trimmed by 4 bases and the J gene end by 0 bases; junction bases not matched to a gene: 7. This CDR3 is 16 amino acids long. Written as DNA, the CDR3 is TGCGCCAGCAGCGGGGGACAGCTACTCTCCTACAATGAGCAGTTCTTC. It encodes CASSGGQLLSYNEQFF.

The sample holds a few counts of this clonotype. This beta chain is an unintended read in a library built for alpha chains; its size means little. The rearrangement links TRBV7-9 to TRBJ1-1; 10 bases align to TRBD1. Losses at the gene ends were 4 bases for V and 4 bases for J; bases not matched to a gene: 3. The CDR3 loop spans 14 amino acids. Per the germline V gene, CDR1 is SEHNR and CDR2 is FQNEAQ (reference sequence). This CDR3 reads CASSSGQGSTEAFF. Written as DNA, the CDR3 is TGTGCCAGCAGCTCGGGACAGGGGAGCACTGAAGCTTTCTTT.

There are many counts of this clonotype. Little can be read into the size of this beta chain, an off-target read in a library designed for alpha chains. The chain combines TRBV6-2 or TRBV6-3 with TRBJ2-7, with D possibly TRBD2 on 5 matching bases. The length of the CDR3 is 11 residues. Germline CDR1 is MNHEY and CDR2 is SVGEGT. V lost 2 bases and J lost 7, with 6 bases in between. The CDR3 sequence is CASSYGGEQYF. CDR3 coding DNA: TGTGCCAGCAGTTACGGCGGGGAGCAGTACTTC.

To note about this clonotype: One end of the junction varies from germline; a read error may be responsible. This beta chain is a stray read from a library made for alpha chains; its abundance is not meaningful. The chain links TRBV6-6 to TRBJ2-1; no firm D call. The V gene's germline CDR1 is MNHNY and CDR2 SVGAGI (reference sequence). CDR3 length: 14 residues. The DNA of the CDR3 is TGTGCCAGCAGTTACGGCGGAGTATACAATGAGCGGTTCTTC. It codes for CASSYGGVYNERFF.

This clonotype is judged medium-sized. This beta chain is an off-target read within a library intended for alpha chains, so its frequency means little. This chain joins TRBV11-3 and TRBJ2-1, with D unresolved. CDR3 size: 12 residues. V gave up 4 bases and J gave up 7 bases, with 8 bases separating them. Germline CDR1 reads SGHNT; CDR2 reads YENEEA. CDR3 residues: CASSSEGNEQFF. The CDR3 nucleotides read TGTGCCAGCAGCTCAGAAGGAAATGAGCAGTTCTTC. Using reference TRBV11-3 and TRBJ2-1 for the parts outside the CDR3, the full variable domain is EAGVVQSPRYKIIEKKQPVAFWCNPISGHNTLYWYLQNLGQGPELLIRYENEEAVDDSQLPKDRFSAERLKGVDSTLKIQPAELGDSAVYLCASSSEGNEQFFGPGTRLTVL.

This clonotype was seen many times. Since the library was made to target alpha chains, this beta chain is a stray read and its abundance is not meaningful. CDR3 DNA: TGTGCCACCCAGGGAGTCGCCAAAAACATTCAGTACTTC. Its translation is CATQGVAKNIQYF. The chain has TRBV2 and TRBJ2-4; possibly TRBD1 or TRBD2 for D (5 bases each). V was cut by 10 bases and J by 1 base, with 11 bases left in between. CDR1 is SNHLY, CDR2 FYNNEI, per germline. This CDR3 is built from 13 residues.

The table lists this clonotype with many counts. Found in a library prepared for alpha chains, this beta chain is an off-target read, and its abundance has little meaning. The chain carries TRBV28 and TRBJ2-2; D is uncertain. This CDR3 is built from 14 residues. The V end was cut by 6 bases, the J end by 5 bases, with 13 bases between. The germline CDR1 and CDR2 sequences are MDHEN and SYDVKM. Here the CDR3 reads CASSPPVSTGELFF. The DNA for the CDR3 is TGTGCCAGCAGCCCCCCCGTATCTACCGGGGAGCTGTTTTTT. The variable domain in full, with the rest retrieved from reference TRBV28 and TRBJ2-2, is DVKVTQSSRYLVKRTGEKVFLECVQDMDHENMFWYRQDPGLGLRLIYFSYDVKMKEKGDIPEGYSVSREKKERFSLILESASTNQTSMYLCASSPPVSTGELFFGEGSRLTVL.

This clonotype was counted ten times or more. This beta chain is an unintended read in a library built for alpha chains; its size means little. V usage is TRBV29-1 and J usage is TRBJ2-1; 7 bases line up with TRBD2. Germline CDR1 is SQVTM and CDR2 is ANQGSEA. J gave up 0 bases and V 1 base, and 3 bases lay outside the gene matches. CDR3 length equals 15 residues. The CDR3 region has the DNA TGCAGCGTTGAAGGCGGCGGGGGCTCCTACAATGAGCAGTTCTTC. This encodes CSVEGGGGSYNEQFF.

As regards this clonotype: Because this beta chain is a stray read in a library intended to capture alpha chains, its abundance should not be given much weight. The rearrangement uses TRBV7-6 and TRBJ2-7; D may be TRBD2 (5 bases). CDR1 and CDR2 from the germline V gene are SGHVS and FNYEAQ. The ends were cut back, 0 bases at V and 6 bases at J, with 9 bases in the middle. The CDR3 is 13 amino acids. The CDR3 loop reads CASSLAEGSEQYF. CDR3 sequence (DNA): TGTGCCAGCAGCTTAGCTGAGGGCAGCGAGCAGTACTTC. Full variable domain (outside the CDR3, taken from reference TRBV7-6 and TRBJ2-7): GAGVSQSPRYKVTKRGQDVALRCDPISGHVSLYWYRQALGQGPEFLTYFNYEAQQDKSGLPNDRFSAERPEGSISTLTIQRTEQRDSAMYRCASSLAEGSEQYFGPGTRLTVT.

This clonotype was counted many times. Within a library made for alpha chains, this beta chain is off target, and its count is uninformative. The chain employs TRBV29-1 and TRBJ2-3; a weak D match, TRBD1 (6 bases). CDR3 length: 14 amino acids. Germline V gene lookup returns CDR1 SQVTM and CDR2 ANQGSEA. Trimming took off 5 bases at V and 0 bases at J, with 12 bases between the two ends. This chain's CDR3 is CSVPGTPSTDTQYF. The CDR3 DNA reads TGCAGCGTTCCCGGGACACCTAGCACAGATACGCAGTATTTT.

This clonotype was observed at least ten times. The library was designed around alpha chains, so this beta chain is a stray read whose abundance carries little weight. The chain combines TRBV18 with TRBJ2-7, with D perhaps given as TRBD1 or TRBD2 (7 bases each). The CDR3 is made up of 15 amino acids. CDR1 is KGHSH and CDR2 is LQKENI in the germline V gene. V was trimmed by 0 bases and J by 2 bases, leaving 11 bases between them. CDR3 amino acids: CASSPPAGQPYEQYF. DNA for the CDR3: TGTGCCAGCTCACCACCAGCGGGACAGCCCTACGAGCAGTACTTC.

Remarks on this clonotype: This beta chain is an off-target read within a library intended for alpha chains, so its frequency means little. This chain connects TRBV3-1 to TRBJ2-1, with TRBD1 identical over 8 bases. CDR1 is LGHDT, CDR2 YNNKEL, per germline (reference sequence). This CDR3 has 12 amino acids. After removal of 7 bases from V and 7 bases from J, the junction contained 3 bases not matched to a gene. The CDR3 spells CASKQGVNEQFF. The CDR3 DNA sequence: TGTGCCAGCAAACAGGGGGTGAATGAGCAGTTCTTC.

This clonotype was counted at least ten times. The library was designed around alpha chains, so this beta chain is a stray read whose abundance carries little weight. The rearrangement joins TRBV4-1 to TRBJ2-7, with 8 bases that match TRBD2. Looked up from germline, CDR1 is MGHRA and CDR2 is YSYEKL. This CDR3 contains 15 residues. J gave up 2 bases and V 0 bases, and 3 bases lay outside the gene matches. For the CDR3, the DNA is TGCGCCAGCAGCCAAGACACTAGCGGAGCCTACGAGCAGTACTTC. It is translated as CASSQDTSGAYEQYF.

Ten or more counts support this clonotype. Since it is a stray read in a library aimed at alpha chains, this beta chain has a size that is not meaningful. The V gene is TRBV9, the J gene TRBJ1-2; D is unclear. Per the germline V gene, CDR1 is SGDLS and CDR2 is YYNGEE. V was clipped by 2 bases and J by 0 bases, with 8 bases between them. CDR3 size: 14 residues. As DNA, the CDR3 is TGTGCCAGCAGCGTTACCCCAGCTAACTATGGCTACACCTTC. This codes for CASSVTPANYGYTF.

This clonotype was found many times. Since the library was made to target alpha chains, this beta chain is a stray read and its abundance is not meaningful. The chain carries TRBV10-3 and TRBJ1-2; 8 bases match TRBD1. Losses at the gene ends were 10 bases for V and 1 base for J; bases not matched to a gene: 8. Germline CDR1 reads ENHRY; CDR2 reads SYGVKD. The CDR3 covers 14 residues. CDR3 nucleotide sequence: TGTGCCACCAGGACAGGGCAAATTAACTATGGCTACACCTTC. Its protein is CATRTGQINYGYTF.

This clonotype was found many times. The library was built for alpha chains, so this beta chain is an off-target read and its size means little. The V and J genes are TRBV5-1 and TRBJ1-1; D not certain. Between the trimmed V and J ends, which lost 0 bases and 1 base, there was a span of 10 bases. The length of the CDR3 is 15 residues. Germline V gives CDR1 SGHRS, CDR2 YFSETQ. The CDR3 coding sequence is TGCGCCAGCAGCTTGGTGGGGAACCCGAACACTGAAGCTTTCTTT. Translating gives CASSLVGNPNTEAFF.

Judged by abundance, this clonotype is medium-sized. Since the library was made to target alpha chains, this beta chain is a stray read and its abundance is not meaningful. The gene calls are TRBV9 and TRBJ2-7, with D possibly matching TRBD2 (5 bases). The V gene lost 4 bases and the J gene lost 6 bases, with 17 bases spanning the gap. CDR1 is SGDLS and CDR2 is YYNGEE in the germline V gene. The CDR3 consists of 14 residues. The CDR3 spells CASSSGIPGLEQYF. The DNA for the CDR3 is TGTGCCAGCAGCTCCGGGATCCCGGGCCTCGAGCAGTACTTC.

Points on this clonotype: This beta chain slipped into a library made for alpha chains as a stray read, so its size is not meaningful. This chain links TRBV3-1 with TRBJ1-1; D gene ambiguous. Between the trimmed V and J ends, which lost 4 bases and 3 bases, there was a span of 6 bases. Per the germline V gene, CDR1 is LGHDT and CDR2 is YNNKEL (reference sequence). The length of the CDR3 is 12 residues. The CDR3 loop reads CASSRLDTEAFF. CDR3 bases: TGTGCCAGCAGCCGTCTGGACACTGAAGCTTTCTTT.

Turning to this clonotype: This beta chain is a stray sequence in a library constructed for alpha chains; its clone size is not meaningful. The chain employs TRBV7-6 and TRBJ2-3; possible D gene TRBD2, 6 bases. The CDR3 has 14 amino acids. The ends were cut back, 2 bases at V and 1 base at J, with 7 bases in the middle. The germline gives CDR1 SGHVS, CDR2 FNYEAQ. The CDR3 DNA reads TGTGCCAGCAGCTTAATAGCGGGCACAGATACGCAGTATTTT. It encodes CASSLIAGTDTQYF.

This clonotype came up many times. Because this beta chain is a stray read in a library intended to capture alpha chains, its abundance should not be given much weight. The V gene is TRBV3-1, the J gene TRBJ1-1; D gene uncertain. CDR1 and CDR2 (germline): LGHDT, YNNKEL (reference sequence). The CDR3 spans 13 residues. V lost 1 base to trimming and J lost 3 bases, with 6 bases between them. The DNA for the CDR3 is TGTGCCAGCAGCCAAGTTCCGGACACTGAAGCTTTCTTT. Translation gives CASSQVPDTEAFF.

With regard to this clonotype: The library was built for alpha chains, so this beta chain is an off-target read and its size means little. This chain joins TRBV20-1 and TRBJ2-1, with TRBD2 matching over 11 bases. CDR3 length equals 14 residues. Trimming removed 3 bases from V and 5 bases from J; junction bases left unmatched: 3. Germline V gene lookup returns CDR1 DFQATT and CDR2 SNEGSKA (reference sequence). CDR3 amino acids: CSARGLAADNEQFF. Here the CDR3 DNA reads TGCAGTGCTAGGGGACTAGCGGCAGACAATGAGCAGTTCTTC.